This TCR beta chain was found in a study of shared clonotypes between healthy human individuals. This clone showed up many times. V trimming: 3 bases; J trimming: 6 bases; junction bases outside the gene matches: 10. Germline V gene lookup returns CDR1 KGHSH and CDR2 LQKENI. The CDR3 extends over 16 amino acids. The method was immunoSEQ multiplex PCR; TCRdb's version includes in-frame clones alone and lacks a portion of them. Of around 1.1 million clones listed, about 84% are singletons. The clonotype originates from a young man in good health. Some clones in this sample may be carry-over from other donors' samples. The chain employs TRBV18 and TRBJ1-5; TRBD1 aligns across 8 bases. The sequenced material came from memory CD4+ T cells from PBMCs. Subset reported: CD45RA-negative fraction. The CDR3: CASSPDRGGEGQPQHF. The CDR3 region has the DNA TGTGCCAGCTCACCTGACAGGGGTGGAGAGGGTCAGCCCCAGCATTTT.